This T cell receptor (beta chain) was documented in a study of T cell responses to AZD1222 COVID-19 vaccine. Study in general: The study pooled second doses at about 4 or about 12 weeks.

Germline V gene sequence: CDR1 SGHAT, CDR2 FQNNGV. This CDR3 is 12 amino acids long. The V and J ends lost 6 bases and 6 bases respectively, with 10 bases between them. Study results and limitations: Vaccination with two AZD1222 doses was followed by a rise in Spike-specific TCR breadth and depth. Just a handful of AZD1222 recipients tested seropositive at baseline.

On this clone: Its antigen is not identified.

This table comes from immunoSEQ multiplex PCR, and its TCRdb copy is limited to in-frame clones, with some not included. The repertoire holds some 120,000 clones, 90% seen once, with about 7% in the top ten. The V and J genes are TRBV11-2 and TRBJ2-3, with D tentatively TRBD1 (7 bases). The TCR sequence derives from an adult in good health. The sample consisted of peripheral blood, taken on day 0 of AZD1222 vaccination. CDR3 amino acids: CASSPGGDTQYF. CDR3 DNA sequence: TGTGCCAGCAGTCCAGGGGGGGATACGCAGTATTTT. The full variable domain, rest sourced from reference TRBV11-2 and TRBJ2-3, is EAGVAQSPRYKIIEKRQSVAFWCNPISGHATLYWYQQILGQGPKLLIQFQNNGVVDDSQLPKDRFSAERLKGVDSTLKIQPAKLEDSAVYLCASSPGGDTQYFGPGTRLTVL.